This T cell receptor (beta chain) derives from a study of PD-L1 blockade in urothelial cancer. The protocol was immunoSEQ multiplex PCR, while the TCRdb copy is restricted to in-frame clones and leaves out a portion. This table holds about 38,000 clones, approximately 86% found once. The germline gives CDR1 MGHRA, CDR2 YSYEKL. With 4 bases clipped from V and 4 bases from J, the junction kept 8 bases outside the gene matches. The CDR3 has 15 amino acids. The sample's time point: peripheral blood 6 weeks after treatment start. Urothelial carcinoma, locally advanced or metastatic, affected the patients. The sequences come from PBMCs, collected around atezolizumab (anti-PD-L1) treatment. V usage is TRBV4-1 and J usage is TRBJ2-5, with TRBD1 matching 8 bases. This TCR derives from a man between 60 and 75 years old with urothelial cancer. The CDR3, as DNA: TGCGCCAGCAGCCCTCTCCGGACAGGGCCAGAGACCCAGTACTTC. Amino acids: CASSPLRTGPETQYF.